One sample yielded the 18 T cell receptor beta chains listed below, sequenced in a study of shared clonotypes between healthy human individuals. Clones were sequenced by immunoSEQ multiplex PCR, and TCRdb holds only the in-frame ones, with some missing. The data show roughly 1.4 million clones, with around 98.5% seen just once and about 0.34% held by the top ten. Material for sequencing was naive CD4+ T cells sorted from blood. Indicated subset: CD45RA+ positively selected. These receptors originate from a man aged 25-45 years in good health.

This rearrangement joins TRBV7-7 to TRBJ2-5; possibly TRBD1 for D (5 bases). In germline, CDR1 is SSHAT, CDR2 FNYEAQ (reference sequence). V shed 3 bases and J shed 5 bases, with 13 bases lying between them. CDR3 length: 14 residues. The DNA for the CDR3 is TGTGCCAGCAGCTTTCGGATACAGGACGAGACCCAGTACTTC. The encoded protein is CASSFRIQDETQYF.

The chain employs TRBV18 and TRBJ2-1, with 7 bases lining up with TRBD2. CDR1 is KGHSH and CDR2 is LQKENI in the germline V gene. The ends lost 1 base at V and 6 bases at J; junction bases unmatched: 9. The CDR3 sequence is 16 residues long. The CDR3 nucleotides read TGTGCCAGCTCACCACGCTCTCAGGCTAGCGGCAATGAGCAGTTCTTC. Translating gives CASSPRSQASGNEQFF.

Only one count was recorded for this clone. V and J are TRBV14 and TRBJ1-4; D remains ambiguous. Germline V gives CDR1 SGHDN, CDR2 FVKESK. The CDR3 consists of 17 residues. Trimming cost V 1 base and J 0 bases, with 12 bases left between them. CDR3 region: CASSQGVGLATNEKLFF. The CDR3 DNA reads TGTGCCAGCAGCCAAGGAGTGGGCCTTGCAACTAATGAAAAACTGTTTTTT.

The chain employs TRBV2 and TRBJ2-2; no reliable D call. The CDR3 sequence is 14 residues long. Germline V CDR1 and CDR2: SNHLY, FYNNEI. V was trimmed by 5 bases and J by 5 bases, leaving 12 bases between them. CDR3 protein: CASSKLIETGELFF. The CDR3, as DNA: TGTGCCAGCAGTAAATTGATTGAAACCGGGGAGCTGTTTTTT.

The rearrangement links TRBV19 to TRBJ2-7; 8 nucleotides align to TRBD2. Germline lookup yields CDR1 LNHDA and CDR2 SQIVND (reference sequence). The V gene end was trimmed by 4 bases and the J gene end by 5 bases; junction bases not matched to a gene: 16. This CDR3 contains 17 residues. The CDR3 here is CASSTLTAGVRLNEQYF. CDR3 coding DNA: TGTGCCAGTAGTACCCTTACAGCGGGAGTAAGGCTCAACGAGCAGTACTTC.

This chain connects TRBV5-1 to TRBJ2-3, with D possibly being TRBD2 (6 bases). The germline gives CDR1 SGHRS, CDR2 YFSETQ. This CDR3 spans 15 amino acids. Trimming left V 0 bases short and J 5 bases short, with 13 bases between. Here the CDR3 DNA reads TGCGCCAGCAGCTTGGACGGAGGGCCGGGAGATACGCAGTATTTT. Translation: CASSLDGGPGDTQYF.

The chain is built from TRBV5-1 and TRBJ2-7; perhaps TRBD1 as D (6 bases). CDR1 and CDR2 (germline): SGHRS, YFSETQ. The V end lost 5 bases, the J end lost 3 bases, and 15 bases lay between the germline ends. The CDR3 is made up of 14 amino acids. The CDR3 nucleotides read TGCGCCAGCAGTCCAACGGGGACAATCTACGAGCAGTACTTC. This gives the protein CASSPTGTIYEQYF. The full variable domain, with the rest looked up from reference TRBV5-1 and TRBJ2-7, is KAGVTQTPRYLIKTRGQQVTLSCSPISGHRSVSWYQQTPGQGLQFLFEYFSETQRNKGNFPGRFSGRQFSNSRSEMNVSTLELGDSALYLCASSPTGTIYEQYFGPGTRLTVT.

Comment on this clone: Other DNA sequences from this sample encode an identical CDR3 as well. The rearrangement uses TRBV27 and TRBJ1-2; D not resolved. Germline values: CDR1 MNHEY, CDR2 SMNVEV (reference sequence). The V end lost 3 bases, the J end lost 0 bases, and 5 bases lay between the germline ends. CDR3 length: 13 amino acids. CDR3 coding DNA: TGTGCCAGCAGTTTCGGATCTAACTATGGCTACACCTTC. Protein: CASSFGSNYGYTF.

This rearrangement joins TRBV7-3 to TRBJ2-1, with 8 bases fitting TRBD2. The CDR3 is made up of 16 amino acids. The germline gives CDR1 SGHTA, CDR2 FQGTGA. J lost 9 bases, V lost 1 base, and 11 bases had no gene match. CDR3 loop: CASSLRGSGKVIEQFF. CDR3 in DNA: TGTGCCAGCAGCTTAAGGGGTAGCGGGAAGGTAATTGAGCAGTTCTTC.

In this sample, this clone turned up once. V usage is TRBV15 and J usage is TRBJ2-1; 13 nucleotides match TRBD2. The CDR3 length is 16 residues. Germline trimming cut 1 base from V and 5 bases from J; bases unmatched to any gene: 2. Germline CDR1 and CDR2: LNHNV and YYDKDF (reference sequence). The CDR3 reads CATSRGGLAGDNEQFF. The CDR3 DNA sequence: TGTGCCACCAGCAGAGGCGGACTAGCGGGAGACAATGAGCAGTTCTTC. Looking up the rest from reference TRBV15 and TRBJ2-1 gives the full variable domain: DAMVIQNPRYQVTQFGKPVTLSCSQTLNHNVMYWYQQKSSQAPKLLFHYYDKDFNNEADTPDNFQSRRPNTSFCFLDIRSPGLGDTAMYLCATSRGGLAGDNEQFFGPGTRLTVL.

The rearrangement uses TRBV7-6 and TRBJ2-1; a weak D match, TRBD1 (5 bases). Trimming shortened V by 3 bases and J by 4 bases, and 13 bases separated the two germline ends. The V gene's germline CDR1 is SGHVS and CDR2 FNYEAQ. CDR3 length equals 15 residues. The CDR3 here is CASSLFREVYNEQFF. The CDR3 region has the DNA TGTGCCAGCAGCTTGTTCAGGGAAGTTTACAATGAGCAGTTCTTC.

This chain links TRBV11-2 with TRBJ2-7; 10 bases align to TRBD1. Germline V gene data show CDR1 as SGHAT and CDR2 as FQNNGV. This CDR3 is 16 amino acids long. After removal of 0 bases from V and 5 bases from J, the junction contained 7 bases not matched to a gene. The DNA of the CDR3 is TGTGCCAGCAGCTTAGATGGGGGGACAGGGGTCCACGAGCAGTACTTC. It codes for CASSLDGGTGVHEQYF. Complete variable domain (other parts from reference TRBV11-2 and TRBJ2-7): EAGVAQSPRYKIIEKRQSVAFWCNPISGHATLYWYQQILGQGPKLLIQFQNNGVVDDSQLPKDRFSAERLKGVDSTLKIQPAKLEDSAVYLCASSLDGGTGVHEQYFGPGTRLTVT.

This clone was detected only once. The chain carries TRBV5-5 and TRBJ1-1, with 10 positions matching TRBD1. CDR1 is SGHKS, CDR2 YYEKEE, per germline (reference sequence). Trimming at V came to 3 bases and at J to 1 base, leaving 12 bases not matched to a gene. CDR3 length equals 18 residues. The CDR3 DNA reads TGTGCCAGCAGCTCGAGTCCCGGGACAGGGGTTCGGAACACTGAAGCTTTCTTT. This codes for CASSSSPGTGVRNTEAFF. Drawing the rest from reference TRBV5-5 and TRBJ1-1, the complete variable domain is DAGVTQSPTHLIKTRGQQVTLRCSPISGHKSVSWYQQVLGQGPQFIFQYYEKEERGRGNFPDRFSARQFPNYSSELNVNALLLGDSALYLCASSSSPGTGVRNTEAFFGQGTRLTVV.

This clone has a single count. The genes are TRBV4-1 and TRBJ2-5; 13 bases are shared with TRBD2. In germline, CDR1 is MGHRA, CDR2 YSYEKL. J gave up 5 bases and V 2 bases, and 5 bases lay outside the gene matches. This CDR3 spans 16 amino acids. This CDR3 reads CASSQRTSGRSETQYF. The DNA of the CDR3 is TGCGCCAGCAGCCAAAGGACTAGCGGGAGATCTGAGACCCAGTACTTC.

The rearrangement uses TRBV30 and TRBJ1-2; maybe TRBD1 (6 bases). Germline assignment: CDR1 GTSNPN and CDR2 SVGIG (reference sequence). V was trimmed by 4 bases and J by 4 bases, leaving 19 bases between them. The CDR3 has 15 residues. In DNA form, the CDR3 reads TGTGCCTGGACGAACGGGCAGGGGCCGGTCTATGGCTACACCTTC. Its translation is CAWTNGQGPVYGYTF.

A remark on this clone: The sample contains more than one DNA sequence encoding this CDR3. This sequence joins TRBV5-1 and TRBJ2-1; 11 bases match TRBD2. V trimming: 0 bases; J trimming: 5 bases; junction bases outside the gene matches: 1. The CDR3 totals 15 residues. Germline V gene data show CDR1 as SGHRS and CDR2 as YFSETQ. CDR3 sequence: CASSLGLAGNNEQFF. The CDR3 bases are TGCGCCAGCAGCTTGGGACTAGCGGGAAACAATGAGCAGTTCTTC.

The chain couples TRBV7-9 to TRBJ1-5; TRBD1 is a possible D gene (6 bases). The germline V gene encodes CDR1 SEHNR and CDR2 FQNEAQ (reference sequence). Trimming took 1 base from V and 7 from J, leaving 14 bases between them. CDR3 length: 15 residues. DNA of the CDR3: TGTGCCAGCAGCTTAGGGACAGTTCAGGTGCAGCCCCAGCATTTT. Translating gives CASSLGTVQVQPQHF.

The CDR3: CASSSLNRQVGYTF. For the CDR3, the DNA is TGTGCCAGCAGTTCCCTCAATCGTCAGGTGGGCTACACCTTC. This rearrangement joins TRBV27 to TRBJ1-2; the D is unclear. CDR1 and CDR2 from the germline V gene are MNHEY and SMNVEV (reference sequence). V was cut by 4 bases and J by 8 bases, with 17 bases left in between. The CDR3 length is 14 residues.